The rows below give T cell receptor beta chains drawn from one sample of a study of cytomegalovirus exposure and HLA in healthy donors. This table comes from immunoSEQ multiplex PCR, and its TCRdb copy is limited to in-frame clones, with some not included. The sample records over 200,000 clones, about 83% being singletons. The specimen was PBMCs. All receptors come from a human donor in good health. The CDR3 runs from the conserved cysteine through the conserved F or W. The order of the fields is V gene, CDR3 protein.

TRBV11-1 CASSSGDIGDTQYF
TRBV9 CASSSNRGAETQYF
TRBV7-8 CASSFKGAAGEQYF
TRBV6-5 CASSLAGLQYF
TRBV7-9 CASSLGLAGREQFF
TRBV29-1 CSVPTSKDRALYSNQPQHF
TRBV14 CASSQDLGAGRYNEQFF
TRBV6-5 CASSYSFIGDEQFF
TRBV5-1 CASRTQASTDTQYF
TRBV6-5 CASSCGGRGNNEQFF
TRBV15 CATSGWGSTHNEQFF
TRBV19 CASHPGTGGMNTEAFF
TRBV27 CASSSTSGWSYEQYF
TRBV7-6 CASSLDSGFYEQYF
TRBV28 CASSPTSGRSEQYF
TRBV13 CASSRGIEAFF
TRBV10-3 CAISESASGSYEQYF
TRBV2 CASSSQTGDPSDTQYF
TRBV5-1 CASSLGGGNYGYTF
TRBV4-1 CASSQALAGGSGELFF
TRBV9 CASSPRGTSGNTGELFF
TRBV5-4 CASSLRESGNTIYF
TRBV5-4 CASSGGTSAGETQYF
TRBV5-4 CAVAGLGRPEQYF
TRBV5-4 CASSPQKTGGNYGYTF
TRBV9 CASSVGGDWSYEQYF
TRBV7-2 CASSLGTSARRLSYEQYF
TRBV11-2 CASSLELVLEQYF
TRBV19 CASSAVYSGRPGELFF
TRBV15 CATSRAGSGTKNIQYF
TRBV18 CASHGQGFAGANVLTF
TRBV4-1 CASSQVVGAVETQYF
TRBV28 CASSLPGQVVKNEQFF
TRBV28 CASIGTPTYEQYF
TRBV6-5 CASRSGTPLEQYF
TRBV6-4 CASSDSVTGAPNTEAFF
TRBV4-2 CASSPSGKTDEQYF
TRBV15 CATSRETGSGSGNTIYF
TRBV7-2 CASSLSDRIYGVAYEQYF
TRBV19 CASTRGAGANVLTF
TRBV5-1 CASSAHRDTEAFF
TRBV30 CAWRGRLPDQPQHF
TRBV7-2 CASSLASGRLGEQFF
TRBV7-9 CASRAALDRLNTEAFF
TRBV25-1 CASSRGRYAFF
TRBV4-2 CASSRQGTQETQYF
TRBV10-3 CAISDDGAGDTQYF
TRBV7-2 CASSSKLAGGPTDTQYF
TRBV7-8 CASRQGTGQTTEAFF
TRBV7-3 CASSLTLAGGRSGGTDTQYF
TRBV19 CASSTPGTSGFYEQYF
TRBV15 CATSTLRRGGKRHEQYF
TRBV5-1 CASSPAGTSGRIFF
TRBV19 CASSTPGASGDEQYF